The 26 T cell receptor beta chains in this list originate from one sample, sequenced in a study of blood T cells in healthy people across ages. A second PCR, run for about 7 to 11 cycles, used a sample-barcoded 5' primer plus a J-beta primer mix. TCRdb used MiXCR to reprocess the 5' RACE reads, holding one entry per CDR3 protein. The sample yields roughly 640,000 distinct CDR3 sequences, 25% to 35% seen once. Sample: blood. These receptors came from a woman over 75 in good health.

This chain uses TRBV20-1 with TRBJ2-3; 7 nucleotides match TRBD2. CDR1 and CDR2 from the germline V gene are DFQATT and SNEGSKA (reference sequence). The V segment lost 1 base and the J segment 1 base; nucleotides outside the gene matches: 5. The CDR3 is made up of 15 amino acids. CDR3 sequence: CSARVAGDGTDTQYF. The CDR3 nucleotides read TGCAGTGCTAGAGTTGCGGGGGACGGCACAGATACGCAGTATTTT.

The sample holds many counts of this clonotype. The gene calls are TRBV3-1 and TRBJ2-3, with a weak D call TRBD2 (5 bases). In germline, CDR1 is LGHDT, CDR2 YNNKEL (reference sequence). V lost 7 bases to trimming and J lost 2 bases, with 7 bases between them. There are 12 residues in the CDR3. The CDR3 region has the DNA TGTGCCAGCACCGGGAACACAGATACGCAGTATTTT. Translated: CASTGNTDTQYF.

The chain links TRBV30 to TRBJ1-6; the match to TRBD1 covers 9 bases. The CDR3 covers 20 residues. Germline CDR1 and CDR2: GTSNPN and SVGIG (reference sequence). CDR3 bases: TGTGCGTGGTCCCGAACTCCCGGGACAGGGCACAGCTCCTATAATTCACCCCTCCACTTT. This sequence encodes CAWSRTPGTGHSSYNSPLHF.

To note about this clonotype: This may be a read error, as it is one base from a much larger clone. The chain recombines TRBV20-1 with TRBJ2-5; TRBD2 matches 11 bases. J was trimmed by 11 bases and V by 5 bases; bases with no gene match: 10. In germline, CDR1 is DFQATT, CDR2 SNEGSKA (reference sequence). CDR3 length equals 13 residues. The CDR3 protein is CSALAGGKNEQYF. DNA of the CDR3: TGCAGTGCTTTAGCGGGGGGGAAGAATGAGCAGTACTTC.

CDR3 nucleotides: TGTGCCAGCAGCTGGGCTGCGGGGCAGCCCCAGCATTTT. As protein: CASSWAAGQPQHF. The J gene is TRBJ1-5, the V gene TRBV5-6; D remains unclear. The CDR3 is 13 residues long. Germline V gene sequence: CDR1 SGHDT, CDR2 YYEEEE. Deletions cut 3 bases from V and 7 bases from J, with 11 bases between.

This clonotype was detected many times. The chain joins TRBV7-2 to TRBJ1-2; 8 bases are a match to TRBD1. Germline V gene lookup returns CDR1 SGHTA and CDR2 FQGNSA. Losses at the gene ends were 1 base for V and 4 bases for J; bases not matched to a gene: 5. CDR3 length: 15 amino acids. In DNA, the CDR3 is TGTGCCAGCAGCTTAGTCGTAGGACAGGGCTATGGCTACACCTTC. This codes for CASSLVVGQGYGYTF.

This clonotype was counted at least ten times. CDR3 residues: CASRGGEQYF. CDR3 DNA: TGTGCCAGCAGGGGGGGTGAACAGTACTTC. The rearrangement links TRBV6-1 to TRBJ2-7; D is possibly TRBD2 (6 bases). CDR1 is MNHNS and CDR2 is SASEGT in the germline V gene. The V gene lost 6 bases and the J gene lost 10 bases, with 10 bases spanning the gap. This CDR3 comprises 10 residues.

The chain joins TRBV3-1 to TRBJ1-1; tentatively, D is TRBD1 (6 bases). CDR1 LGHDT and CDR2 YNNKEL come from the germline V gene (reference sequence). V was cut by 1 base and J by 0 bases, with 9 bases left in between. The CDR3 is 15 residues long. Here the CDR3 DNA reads TGTGCCAGCAGCCAAGCGGGACACCTGAACACTGAAGCTTTCTTT. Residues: CASSQAGHLNTEAFF.

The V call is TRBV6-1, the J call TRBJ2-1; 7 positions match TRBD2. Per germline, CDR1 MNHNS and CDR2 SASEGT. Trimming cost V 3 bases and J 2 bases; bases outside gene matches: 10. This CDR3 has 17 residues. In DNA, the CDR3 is TGTGCCAGCAGTGATCGGGTGGGCGGGAGCACCTACAATGAGCAGTTCTTC. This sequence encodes CASSDRVGGSTYNEQFF.

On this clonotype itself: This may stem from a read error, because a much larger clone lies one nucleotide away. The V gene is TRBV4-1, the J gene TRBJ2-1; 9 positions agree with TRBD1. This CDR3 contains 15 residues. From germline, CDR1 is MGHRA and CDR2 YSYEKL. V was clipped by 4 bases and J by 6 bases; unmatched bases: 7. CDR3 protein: CASSPGQGRGNEQFF. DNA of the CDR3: TGCGCCAGCAGCCCCGGACAGGGGAGGGGCAATGAGCAGTTCTTC.

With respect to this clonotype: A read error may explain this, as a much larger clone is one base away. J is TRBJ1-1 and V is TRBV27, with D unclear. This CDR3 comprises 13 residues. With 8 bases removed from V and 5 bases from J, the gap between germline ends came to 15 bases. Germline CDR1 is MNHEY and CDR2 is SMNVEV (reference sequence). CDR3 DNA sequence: TGTGCCAGCGGGCGACGGGGTCGTACTGAAGCTTTCTTT. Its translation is CASGRRGRTEAFF.

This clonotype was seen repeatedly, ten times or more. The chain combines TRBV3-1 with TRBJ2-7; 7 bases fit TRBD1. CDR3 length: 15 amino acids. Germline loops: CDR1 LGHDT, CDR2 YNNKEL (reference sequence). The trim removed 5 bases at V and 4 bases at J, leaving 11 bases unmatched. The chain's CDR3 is CASSEAPGQIYEQYF. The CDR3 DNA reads TGTGCCAGCAGCGAAGCTCCGGGACAGATATACGAGCAGTACTTC.

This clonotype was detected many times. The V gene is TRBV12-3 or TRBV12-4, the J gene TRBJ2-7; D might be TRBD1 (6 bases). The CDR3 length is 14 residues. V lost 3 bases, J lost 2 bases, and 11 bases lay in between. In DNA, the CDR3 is TGTGCCAGCAGTTTTTACAGGGCTACCTACGAGCAGTACTTC. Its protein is CASSFYRATYEQYF.

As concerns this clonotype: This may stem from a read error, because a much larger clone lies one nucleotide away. CDR3 sequence: CASSPDGLGCTF. The CDR3 nucleotides read TGTGCCAGCTCTCCCGACGGGCTAGGCTGCACCTTC. The chain employs TRBV27 and TRBJ1-2; D gene unclear. The CDR3 sequence is 12 residues long. Germline CDR1 and CDR2: MNHEY and SMNVEV (reference sequence).

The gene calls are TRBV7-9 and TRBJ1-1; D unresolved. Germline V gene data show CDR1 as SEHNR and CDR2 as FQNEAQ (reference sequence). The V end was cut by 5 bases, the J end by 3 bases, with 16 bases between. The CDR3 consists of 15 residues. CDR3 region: CASSMTRTGYTEAFF. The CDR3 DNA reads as TGTGCCAGCAGCATGACGCGGACGGGATACACTGAAGCTTTCTTT.

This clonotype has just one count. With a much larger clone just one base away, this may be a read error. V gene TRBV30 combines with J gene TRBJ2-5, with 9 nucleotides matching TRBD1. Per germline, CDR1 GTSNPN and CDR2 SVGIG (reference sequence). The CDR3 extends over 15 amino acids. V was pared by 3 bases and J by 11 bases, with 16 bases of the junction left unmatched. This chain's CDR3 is CAWRGGTGGRDEQYF. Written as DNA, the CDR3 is TGTGCCTGGAGGGGGGGCACAGGGGGCCGAGATGAGCAGTACTTC.

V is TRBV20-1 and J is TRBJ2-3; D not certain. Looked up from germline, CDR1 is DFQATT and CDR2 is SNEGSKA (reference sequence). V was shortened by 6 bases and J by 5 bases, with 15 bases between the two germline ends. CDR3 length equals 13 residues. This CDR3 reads CSAHSGYKDTQYF. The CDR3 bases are TGCAGTGCCCATAGTGGCTATAAAGATACGCAGTATTTT.

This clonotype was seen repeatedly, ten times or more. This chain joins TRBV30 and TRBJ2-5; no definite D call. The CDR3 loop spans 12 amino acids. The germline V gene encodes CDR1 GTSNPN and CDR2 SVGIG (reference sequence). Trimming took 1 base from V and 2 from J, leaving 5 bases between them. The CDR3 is CAWSDFQETQYF. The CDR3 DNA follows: TGTGCCTGGAGTGACTTTCAAGAGACCCAGTACTTC.

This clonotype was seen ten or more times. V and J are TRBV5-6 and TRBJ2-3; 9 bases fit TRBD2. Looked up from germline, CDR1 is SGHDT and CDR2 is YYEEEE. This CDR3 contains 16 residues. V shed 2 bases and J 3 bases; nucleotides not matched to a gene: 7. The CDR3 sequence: CASSLMQGLATDTQYF. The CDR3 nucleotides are TGTGCCAGCAGCTTAATGCAGGGACTAGCTACAGATACGCAGTATTTT.

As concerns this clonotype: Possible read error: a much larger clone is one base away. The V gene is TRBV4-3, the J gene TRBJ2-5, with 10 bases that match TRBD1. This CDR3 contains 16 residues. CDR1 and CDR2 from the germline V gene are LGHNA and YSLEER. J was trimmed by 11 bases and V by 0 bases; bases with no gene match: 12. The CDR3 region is CASSQEAWDRGYGQYF. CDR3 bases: TGCGCCAGCAGCCAAGAAGCTTGGGACAGGGGTTACGGGCAGTACTTC.

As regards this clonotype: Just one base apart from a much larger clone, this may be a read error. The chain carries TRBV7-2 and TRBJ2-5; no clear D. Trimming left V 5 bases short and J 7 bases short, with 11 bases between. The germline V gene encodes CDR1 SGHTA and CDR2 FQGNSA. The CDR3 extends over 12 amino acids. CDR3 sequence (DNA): TGTGCCAGCAGCCATTCTTACGGGACCCAGTACTTC. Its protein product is CASSHSYGTQYF. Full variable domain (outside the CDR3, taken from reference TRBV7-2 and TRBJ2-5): GAGVSQSPSNKVTEKGKDVELRCDPISGHTALYWYRQSLGQGLEFLIYFQGNSAPDKSGLPSDRFSAERTGGSVSTLTIQRTQQEDSAVYLCASSHSYGTQYFGPGTRLLVL.

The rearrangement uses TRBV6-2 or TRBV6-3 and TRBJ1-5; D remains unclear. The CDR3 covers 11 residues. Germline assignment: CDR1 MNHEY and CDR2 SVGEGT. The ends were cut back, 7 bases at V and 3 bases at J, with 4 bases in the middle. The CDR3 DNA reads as TGTGCCAGCATGACCAATCAGCCCCAGCATTTT. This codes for CASMTNQPQHF.

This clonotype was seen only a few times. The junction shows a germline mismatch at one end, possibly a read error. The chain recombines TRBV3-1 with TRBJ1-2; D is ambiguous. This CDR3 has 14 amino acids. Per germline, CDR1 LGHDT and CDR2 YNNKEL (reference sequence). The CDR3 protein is CTSSQQRRAVGYTF. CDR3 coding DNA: TGTACCAGCAGCCAACAGCGGAGGGCCGTTGGCTACACCTTC.

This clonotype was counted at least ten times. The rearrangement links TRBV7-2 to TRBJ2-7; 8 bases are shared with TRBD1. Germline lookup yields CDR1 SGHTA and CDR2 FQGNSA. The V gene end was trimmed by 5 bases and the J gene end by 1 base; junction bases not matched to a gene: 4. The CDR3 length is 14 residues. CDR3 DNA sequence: TGTGCCAGCAGCCTGGACAGGGCGTCCTACGAGCAGTACTTC. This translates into CASSLDRASYEQYF.

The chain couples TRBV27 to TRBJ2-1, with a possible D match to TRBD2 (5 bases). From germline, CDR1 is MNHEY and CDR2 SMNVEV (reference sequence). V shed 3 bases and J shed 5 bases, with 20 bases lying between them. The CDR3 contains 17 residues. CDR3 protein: CASSFSSRGQAHNEQFF. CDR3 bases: TGTGCCAGCAGTTTTAGTTCTCGGGGTCAAGCCCACAATGAGCAGTTCTTC.

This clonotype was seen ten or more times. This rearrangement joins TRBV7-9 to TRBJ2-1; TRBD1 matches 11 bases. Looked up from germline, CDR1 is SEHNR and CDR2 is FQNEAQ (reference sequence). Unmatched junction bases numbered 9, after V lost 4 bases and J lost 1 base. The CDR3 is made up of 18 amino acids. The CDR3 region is CASSSDRGRRGSYNEQFF. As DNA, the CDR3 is TGTGCCAGCAGCTCGGACAGGGGGCGTAGAGGATCCTACAATGAGCAGTTCTTC.